The rows below give T cell receptor beta chains drawn from one sample of a study of blood T cell repertoires in COVID-19. Produced via immunoSEQ multiplex PCR; TCRdb's table is partial and in-frame only. The repertoire includes approximately 360,000 clones, around 87% of them detected once, and 6.5% sits in the top ten. Sequencing was performed on peripheral blood. The receptor source for this set is a man between 18 and 29 years old with active or convalescent COVID-19. The CDR3 runs from the conserved cysteine through the conserved F or W. The D gene is left open where the match is weak. Where a row states a size, it is once, few, many or the class of an expanded clone; other rows omit it.

d_call | j_call | clone_size | v_call | cdr3_nt | cdr3_aa
TRBD1 | TRBJ2-7 | NA | TRBV6-2/TRBV6-3 | TGTGCCAGCAGTTACTCCGGCGACAGGGGAGTGTACGAGCAGTACTTC | CASSYSGDRGVYEQYF
NA | TRBJ2-2 | NA | TRBV4-1 | TGCGCCAGCAGCCAAGAGGCAGGAAACCCGAATAGAACCGGGGAGCTGTTTTTT | CASSQEAGNPNRTGELFF
NA | TRBJ1-1 | once | TRBV29-1 | TGCAGCGTTGTGGGGGCGACGACTGAAGCTTTCTTT | CSVVGATTEAFF
NA | TRBJ1-3 | NA | TRBV29-1 | TGCAGCGTTGTAACTGGAAACACCATATATTTT | CSVVTGNTIYF
TRBD1 | TRBJ2-5 | NA | TRBV5-1 | TGCGCCAGCAGCTTGGGGGACAGGGGAAGCCAGTACTTC | CASSLGDRGSQYF
TRBD2 | TRBJ2-3 | NA | TRBV4-2 | TGTGCCAGCAGCCTGCGGACTAGCGGGGGGGTAACAGATACGCAGTATTTT | CASSLRTSGGVTDTQYF
TRBD2 | TRBJ2-7 | few | TRBV7-9 | TGTGCCAGCAGCTTGAGCCATAGAGCGGGGGGTACCTACGAGCAGTACTTC | CASSLSHRAGGTYEQYF
TRBD1 | TRBJ1-5 | NA | TRBV6-2/TRBV6-3 | TGTGCCAGCAGTTTCCCCGGGACAGGGGTCCAGCCCCAGCATTTT | CASSFPGTGVQPQHF
NA | TRBJ1-2 | NA | TRBV19 | TGTGCCAGTAGTTCGAGCTATGGCTACACCTTC | CASSSSYGYTF
TRBD2 | TRBJ2-5 | NA | TRBV19 | TGTGCCAGTAGTCCCCGACTAGCATCGGAGACCCAGTACTTC | CASSPRLASETQYF
NA | TRBJ2-2 | NA | TRBV7-3 | TGTGCCAGCAGCCCCCAGGGGGGTGGCGGGGAGCTGTTTTTT | CASSPQGGGGELFF